These 9 T cell receptor beta chains were sequenced from one sample in a study of cytomegalovirus exposure and HLA in healthy donors. Researchers ran the PCR with 60 Vbeta and 13 Jbeta primers. Measured with immunoSEQ multiplex PCR; TCRdb has only the in-frame clones, and not every one. This repertoire includes 100,000 to 150,000 clones. The sample consisted of PBMCs. The receptor source for this set is a woman aged 40 to 50 in good health and CMV-seronegative.

The chain has TRBV6-5 and TRBJ1-1; no clear D. Germline CDR1 reads MNHEY; CDR2 reads SVGAGI. This CDR3 region has 14 residues. The ends were cut back, 0 bases at V and 6 bases at J, with 11 bases in the middle. DNA of the CDR3: TGTGCCAGCAGTTACTCGAGAAATCCCCCTGAAGCTTTCTTT. Amino acids: CASSYSRNPPEAFF.

The rearrangement uses TRBV2 and TRBJ1-1; 8 nucleotides line up with TRBD1. Germline CDR1 and CDR2: SNHLY and FYNNEI. This CDR3 has 14 residues. The junction had 8 bases not matched to a gene; V was cut back by 7 bases and J by 4 bases. The CDR3 DNA sequence: TGTGCCAGCACTTTAGAAACAGGGGGCACTGAAGCTTTCTTT. Translated: CASTLETGGTEAFF.

The chain employs TRBV19 and TRBJ2-7, with 7 nucleotides matching TRBD1. Per germline, CDR1 LNHDA and CDR2 SQIVND (reference sequence). Trimming removed 5 bases from V and 2 bases from J; junction bases left unmatched: 12. The CDR3 loop spans 16 amino acids. In DNA form, the CDR3 reads TGTGCCAGTAGTGGACCTTCGACAGGGACCCCCTACGAGCAGTACTTC. It yields the protein CASSGPSTGTPYEQYF.

This chain joins TRBV5-1 and TRBJ2-7; 8 bases are a match to TRBD1. V gave up 1 base and J gave up 3 bases; unmatched junction bases: 3. Germline lookup yields CDR1 SGHRS and CDR2 YFSETQ. This CDR3 is 14 amino acids long. CDR3 residues: CASSLKTGDYEQYF. DNA for the CDR3: TGCGCCAGCAGCTTGAAGACAGGGGACTACGAGCAGTACTTC.

About this clone itself: The same CDR3 is also encoded by other DNA sequences in this sample. The chain combines TRBV27 with TRBJ1-2, with D possibly TRBD1 on 5 matching bases. Deletions cut 2 bases from V and 2 bases from J, with 9 bases between. The germline gives CDR1 MNHEY, CDR2 SMNVEV (reference sequence). The CDR3 runs 14 residues. The CDR3 is CASSLTRANYGYTF. CDR3 nucleotide sequence: TGTGCCAGCAGTTTAACCAGGGCCAACTATGGCTACACCTTC.

J is TRBJ2-4 and V is TRBV9, with D possibly TRBD1 on 5 matching bases. V lost 4 bases to trimming and J lost 8 bases, with 22 bases between them. The germline gives CDR1 SGDLS, CDR2 YYNGEE. This CDR3 contains 16 residues. CDR3 DNA sequence: TGTGCCAGCAGCCCGCCCCCTGGACACGGTTCGGACATTCAGTACTTC. Its protein is CASSPPPGHGSDIQYF.

The gene calls are TRBV27 and TRBJ2-7; TRBD1 agrees at 10 bases. Germline V CDR1 and CDR2: MNHEY, SMNVEV (reference sequence). This CDR3 has 13 residues. With V trimmed by 3 bases and J by 9 bases, 5 bases remained unmatched. CDR3 protein: CASSLGTGEGQYF. For the CDR3, the DNA is TGTGCCAGCAGTTTGGGGACAGGGGAAGGGCAGTACTTC.

This sequence joins TRBV27 and TRBJ2-1, with D possibly TRBD1 on 6 matching bases. CDR1 is MNHEY, CDR2 SMNVEV, per germline (reference sequence). Trimming removed 2 bases from V and 5 bases from J, with 13 bases in between. The CDR3 is 15 residues long. In DNA, the CDR3 is TGTGCCAGCAGTTTAAGGGCAGGGGTTAACAATGAGCAGTTCTTC. It specifies CASSLRAGVNNEQFF.

The J gene is TRBJ2-7, the V gene TRBV7-3; D is possibly TRBD1 (5 bases). V dropped 0 bases and J dropped 3 bases, with 12 bases sitting between them. Per the germline V gene, CDR1 is SGHTA and CDR2 is FQGTGA. This CDR3 region has 15 residues. CDR3 coding DNA: TGTGCCAGCAGCTTAACTGCAGGGCGGATCTACGAGCAGTACTTC. It yields the protein CASSLTAGRIYEQYF.